One sample yielded the 3 T cell receptor beta chains listed below, sequenced in a study of CD8 T cells in ankylosing spondylitis (dated by TCRdb to the late 2010s). The paper as a whole reports these results and caveats: A TCR beta motif made up of several highly homologous amino acid variants appeared to be characteristic of blood from ankylosing spondylitis patients.

Antigen specificity for these receptors is unknown. The library was produced with 5' RACE. Sequenced on an Illumina HiSeq 2500. TCRdb reran the public reads through fastp at Q25 and MiXCR, keeping productive beta chains. When rows share a CDR3 protein, they turn into one entry using the most common DNA and genes. A total of about 700,000 distinct CDR3 sequences appear in this sample, under 20% of them only once. Under 20% of the sample is taken by the ten largest. Sequenced material: blood, either unsorted or a sorted T cell fraction (not recorded which). The source of these receptors is a male donor with ankylosing spondylitis.

The rearrangement uses TRBV3-1 and TRBJ2-6, with D perhaps matching TRBD1 or TRBD2 (5 bases each). Germline V CDR1 and CDR2: LGHDT, YNNKEL (reference sequence). With 1 base removed from V and 0 bases from J, the gap between germline ends came to 19 bases. The CDR3 totals 20 residues. The DNA for the CDR3 is TGTGCCAGCAGCCAAGGGAGAGTAAGGGACGGGTCCTCTGGGGCCAACGTCCTGACTTTC. The encoded protein is CASSQGRVRDGSSGANVLTF.

This clonotype has at least ten counts. The V and J genes are TRBV20-1 and TRBJ2-7; TRBD2 agrees at 12 bases. This CDR3 region has 19 residues. Germline-derived CDR1 and CDR2 are DFQATT and SNEGSKA (reference sequence). V was pared by 0 bases and J by 4 bases, with 16 bases of the junction left unmatched. Written as DNA, the CDR3 is TGCAGTGCTAGAGATCTGACTAGCGGGAGAGGATTTTCGTCATACGAGCAGTACTTC. Protein product: CSARDLTSGRGFSSYEQYF.

This chain uses TRBV29-1 with TRBJ1-2, with 8 bases that match TRBD1. V lost 4 bases to trimming and J lost 2 bases; unmatched junction nucleotides: 6. CDR1 is SQVTM, CDR2 ANQGSEA, per germline. The CDR3 loop spans 14 amino acids. The DNA for the CDR3 is TGCAGCGTTGGCCAGGGGGCCGAAAACTATGGCTACACCTTC. It translates to CSVGQGAENYGYTF.